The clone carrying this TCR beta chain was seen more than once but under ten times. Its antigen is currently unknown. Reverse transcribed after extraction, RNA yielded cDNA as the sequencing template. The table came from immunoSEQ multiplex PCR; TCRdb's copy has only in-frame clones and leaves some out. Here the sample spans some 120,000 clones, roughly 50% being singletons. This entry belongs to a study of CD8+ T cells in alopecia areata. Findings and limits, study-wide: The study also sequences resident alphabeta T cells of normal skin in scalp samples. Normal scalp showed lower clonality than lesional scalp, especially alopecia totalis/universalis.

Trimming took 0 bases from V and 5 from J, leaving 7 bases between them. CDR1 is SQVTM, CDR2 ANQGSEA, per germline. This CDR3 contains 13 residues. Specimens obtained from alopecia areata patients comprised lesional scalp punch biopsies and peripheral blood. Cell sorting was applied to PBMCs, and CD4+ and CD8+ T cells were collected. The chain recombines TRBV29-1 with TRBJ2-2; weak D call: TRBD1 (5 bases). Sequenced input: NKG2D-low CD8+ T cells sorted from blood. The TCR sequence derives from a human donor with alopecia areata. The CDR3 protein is CSVEDPGTGELFF. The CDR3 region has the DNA TGCAGCGTTGAAGACCCAGGGACCGGGGAGCTGTTTTTT.